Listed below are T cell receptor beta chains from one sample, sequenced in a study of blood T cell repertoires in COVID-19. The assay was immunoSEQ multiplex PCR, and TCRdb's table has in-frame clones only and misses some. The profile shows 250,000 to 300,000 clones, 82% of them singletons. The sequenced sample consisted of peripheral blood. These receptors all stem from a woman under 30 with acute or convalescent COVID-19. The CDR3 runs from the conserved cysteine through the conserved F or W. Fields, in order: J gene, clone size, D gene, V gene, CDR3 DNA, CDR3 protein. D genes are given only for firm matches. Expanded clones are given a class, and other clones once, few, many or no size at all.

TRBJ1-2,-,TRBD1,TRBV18,TGTGCCAGCTCACCAACGAAGACCGGGACAGGGGGTGGCTACACCTTC,CASSPTKTGTGGGYTF
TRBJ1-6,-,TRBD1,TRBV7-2,TGTGCCAGCAGCTTAGTTGCGGTTGGCGGGACAGGGCGATCACCCCTCCACTTT,CASSLVAVGGTGRSPLHF
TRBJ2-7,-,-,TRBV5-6,TGTGCCAGCAGCCTCCTTCAATTTGACAGGTACGAGCAGTACTTC,CASSLLQFDRYEQYF
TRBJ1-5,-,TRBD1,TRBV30,TGTGCCTGGAGCAGGACAGGTCACAATCAGCCCCAGCATTTT,CAWSRTGHNQPQHF
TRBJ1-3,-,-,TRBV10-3,TGTGCCATCAGCCCCGGGCCGCCGGGAGGGGGAAACACCATATATTTT,CAISPGPPGGGNTIYF
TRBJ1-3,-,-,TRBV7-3,TGTGCCAGCAGTTCCACTTGGGTCAGGTCACTTGGGTCTGGAAACACCATATATTTT,CASSSTWVRSLGSGNTIYF
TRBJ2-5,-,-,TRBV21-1,TGTGCCAGCAGCAAAGAGTCCCGGACGGGGGGGGAGACCCAGTACTTC,CASSKESRTGGETQYF
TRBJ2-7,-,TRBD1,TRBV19,TGTGCCAGTAGTATACACGGGACAGGGCTCTCCTACGAGCAGTACTTC,CASSIHGTGLSYEQYF
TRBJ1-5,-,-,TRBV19,TGTGCCAGTAGTATGGGGGGGCCCCTCAATCAGCCCCAGCATTTT,CASSMGGPLNQPQHF
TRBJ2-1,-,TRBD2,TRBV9,TGTGCCAGCAGCGTAGAATTGGGGGGGACGAGGAACAATGAGCAGTTCTTC,CASSVELGGTRNNEQFF
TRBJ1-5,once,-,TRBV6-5,TGTGCCAGCAGTCGGACTCGTGGAGGAGGGCCCCAGCATTTT,CASSRTRGGGPQHF
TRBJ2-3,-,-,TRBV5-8,TGTGCCAGCTCTCGCCGGGGATCTTTGGCTAGCACAGATACGCAGTATTTT,CASSRRGSLASTDTQYF
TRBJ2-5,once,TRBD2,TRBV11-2,TGTGCCAGCAGCCGGACTAGCGGGAGTCGGGGGGAGACCCAGTACTTC,CASSRTSGSRGETQYF
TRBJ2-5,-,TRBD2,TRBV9,TGTGCCAGCACCTTAGCGGGAGGGCGGTCAGAGACCCAGTACTTC,CASTLAGGRSETQYF
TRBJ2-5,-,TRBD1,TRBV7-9,TGTGCCAGCAGCATCCAGGGGGCGGAGGAGACCCAGTACTTC,CASSIQGAEETQYF
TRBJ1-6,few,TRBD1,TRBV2,TGTGCCAGCAGTCGAGCGACAGGGGCAAAGAGTAATTCACCCCTCCACTTT,CASSRATGAKSNSPLHF
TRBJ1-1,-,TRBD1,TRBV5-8,TGTGCCAGCAGCGGGGGGACAGGGGGAGCTGAAGCTTTCTTT,CASSGGTGGAEAFF
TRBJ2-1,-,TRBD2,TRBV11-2,TGTGCCAGCAGCTTAGGGGGCGCGACTAGCGGGATCTACAATGAGCAGTTCTTC,CASSLGGATSGIYNEQFF
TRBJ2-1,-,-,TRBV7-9,TGTGCCAGCAGCTTCGGCGCGTGGAGCTCCTACAATGAGCAGTTCTTC,CASSFGAWSSYNEQFF
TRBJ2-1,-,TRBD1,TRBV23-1,TGCGCCAGCAAACGGTTGGGACAGGGGAGAAGCAATGAGCAGTTCTTC,CASKRLGQGRSNEQFF
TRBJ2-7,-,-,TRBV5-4,TGTGCCAGCAGCCTAGGACTGAACTACGAGCAGTACTTC,CASSLGLNYEQYF
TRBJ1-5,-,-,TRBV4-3,TGCGCCAGCAGCCAAGTGACGGGAAATCAGCCCCAGCATTTT,CASSQVTGNQPQHF